Below are 31 T cell receptor beta chains sequenced from a single sample in a study of T cell repertoires in cytomegalovirus infection. MiXCR was run by TCRdb on the reads, yielding one entry per CDR3 protein. Among nearly 650,000 distinct CDR3 sequences listed, around 24% were seen once. Sample: CD8+ T cells from PBMCs. Every receptor here comes from a human donor in good health (CMV status not recorded). Some clones in this sample may be carry-over from other donors' samples.

The V and J genes are TRBV29-1 and TRBJ2-5, with a tentative D call TRBD2 (5 bases). The V and J ends lost 3 bases and 0 bases respectively, with 14 bases between them. Looked up from germline, CDR1 is SQVTM and CDR2 is ANQGSEA. CDR3 length: 15 amino acids. The CDR3 DNA sequence: TGCAGCGTTGAGTTGCGAGCGGACTACCAAGAGACCCAGTACTTC. Amino acid sequence: CSVELRADYQETQYF.

This clonotype occurred a few times. The genes are TRBV28 and TRBJ2-3, with 7 positions matching TRBD2. Trimming took 8 bases from V and 0 from J; bases not matched to a gene: 17. CDR1 is MDHEN and CDR2 is SYDVKM in the germline V gene. The CDR3 runs 18 residues. CDR3 loop: CASLNRREGSTSTDTQYF. The CDR3 DNA follows: TGTGCCAGCCTCAACCGCAGGGAGGGGTCAACTAGCACAGATACGCAGTATTTT. The entire variable domain, with the rest obtained from reference TRBV28 and TRBJ2-3, is as follows: DVKVTQSSRYLVKRTGEKVFLECVQDMDHENMFWYRQDPGLGLRLIYFSYDVKMKEKGDIPEGYSVSREKKERFSLILESASTNQTSMYLCASLNRREGSTSTDTQYFGPGTRLTVL.

This clonotype came up a few times. The V call is TRBV6-5, the J call TRBJ2-5, with D perhaps matching TRBD2 (6 bases). Trimming removed 5 bases at V and 1 base at J, with 11 bases between. This CDR3 has 14 residues. CDR1 is MNHEY and CDR2 is SVGAGI in the germline V gene. Written as DNA, the CDR3 is TGTGCCAGCAGTAACGGGGGACTCCAAGAGACCCAGTACTTC. Translated, it gives CASSNGGLQETQYF.

This clonotype showed up many times. The rearrangement links TRBV28 to TRBJ1-5; a possible D gene is TRBD1 (5 bases). The ends were cut back, 10 bases at V and 11 bases at J, with 21 bases in the middle. The CDR3 consists of 13 residues. Germline V gene lookup returns CDR1 MDHEN and CDR2 SYDVKM. As DNA, the CDR3 is TGTGCCATCGAGGGAGGACCTGCGGGGGCCCAGCATTTT. It specifies CAIEGGPAGAQHF.

The genes are TRBV6-8 and TRBJ2-3; no reliable D call. V dropped 2 bases and J dropped 1 base, with 13 bases sitting between them. The CDR3 is made up of 16 amino acids. Germline V lookup: CDR1 MNHGY, CDR2 SAAAGT. CDR3: CASSYLTIPGTDTQYF. The CDR3 region has the DNA TGTGCCAGCAGTTACCTTACCATACCCGGCACAGATACGCAGTATTTT.

The V call is TRBV20-1, the J call TRBJ2-5, with TRBD2 matching over 7 bases. Losses at the gene ends were 2 bases for V and 5 bases for J; bases not matched to a gene: 2. This CDR3 contains 12 residues. The germline CDR1 and CDR2 sequences are DFQATT and SNEGSKA (reference sequence). CDR3 nucleotides: TGCAGTGCTAGACGGCGGGGGGAGACCCAGTACTTC. Encoded protein: CSARRRGETQYF.

This clonotype was counted ten times or more. This sequence joins TRBV7-8 and TRBJ2-7, with 7 bases that match TRBD2. The CDR3 has 13 amino acids. The germline CDR1 and CDR2 sequences are SGHVS and FQNEAQ. The V gene end was trimmed by 5 bases and the J gene end by 2 bases; junction bases not matched to a gene: 3. The CDR3 DNA reads TGTGCCAGCAGCCACGGGAGGACCTACGAGCAGTACGTC. Translated: CASSHGRTYEQYV.

The V gene is TRBV29-1, the J gene TRBJ1-2; D is unresolved. Germline V gives CDR1 SQVTM, CDR2 ANQGSEA. CDR3 length: 11 amino acids. V lost 3 bases, J lost 0 bases, and 2 bases lay in between. The CDR3 DNA is TGCAGCGTTGACGCTAACTATGGCTACACCTTC. Translation gives CSVDANYGYTF.

The chain employs TRBV12-3 or TRBV12-4 and TRBJ1-6; 7 bases are shared with TRBD1. There are 17 residues in the CDR3. J gave up 2 bases and V 6 bases, and 10 bases lay outside the gene matches. This CDR3 is CASRNTNQGAYNSPLHF. CDR3 in DNA: TGTGCCAGCAGGAACACTAACCAGGGGGCCTATAATTCACCCCTCCACTTT.

The rearrangement joins TRBV20-1 to TRBJ1-2; perhaps TRBD1 as D (5 bases). Trimming removed 0 bases from V and 6 bases from J, with 11 bases in between. The germline V gene has CDR1 DFQATT and CDR2 SNEGSKA (reference sequence). The CDR3 loop spans 13 amino acids. CDR3 sequence reads: CSARDWGRDGYTF. The DNA of the CDR3 is TGCAGTGCTAGAGATTGGGGACGGGATGGCTACACCTTC.

Only a few counts were recorded for this clonotype. The chain employs TRBV7-9 and TRBJ2-1; 7 bases line up with TRBD2. The CDR3 loop spans 16 amino acids. J lost 4 bases, V lost 5 bases, and 11 bases had no gene match. Germline V gives CDR1 SEHNR, CDR2 FQNEAQ (reference sequence). The CDR3 DNA reads as TGTGCCAGCAGCGCAATCATGAGCGGGGAGTACAATGAGCAGTTCTTC. It yields the protein CASSAIMSGEYNEQFF. Variable domain in full (rest from reference TRBV7-9 and TRBJ2-1): DTGVSQNPRHKITKRGQNVTFRCDPISEHNRLYWYRQTLGQGPEFLTYFQNEAQLEKSRLLSDRFSAERPKGSFSTLEIQRTEQGDSAMYLCASSAIMSGEYNEQFFGPGTRLTVL.

Note on this clonotype: A read error is possible here, since a much larger clone lies one base away. The rearrangement links TRBV7-3 to TRBJ2-3, with D possibly called TRBD1 or TRBD2 (6 bases each). Trimming stripped 2 bases from V and 6 bases from J, with 15 bases between. This CDR3 region has 15 residues. Germline V CDR1 and CDR2: SGHTA, FQGTGA. This CDR3 is CASSLCGTGADTQYF. Written as DNA, the CDR3 is TGTGCCAGCAGCTTATGCGGAACGGGGGCGGATACGCAGTATTTT.

Regarding this clonotype: This clone may be a read error of a much larger clone one base away. The J gene is TRBJ2-1, the V gene TRBV7-8; 8 positions agree with TRBD2. V dropped 4 bases and J dropped 6; count of bases not matched to a gene: 14. There are 17 residues in the CDR3. The germline gives CDR1 SGHVS, CDR2 FQNEAQ. The CDR3 region is CASSSPGLVGVSNEQFF. The CDR3 nucleotides read TGTGCCAGCAGCTCCCCGGGACTAGTGGGGGTCAGCAATGAGCAGTTCTTC.

This clonotype was counted ten times or more. In DNA form, the CDR3 reads TGTGCCAGCAGTTTGACACAATTGGGGGATACGCAGTATTTT. This encodes CASSLTQLGDTQYF. J is TRBJ2-3 and V is TRBV5-6; D uncertain. The germline V and J ends were trimmed by 5 bases and 6 bases, with 16 bases remaining between them. Germline V gene data show CDR1 as SGHDT and CDR2 as YYEEEE. This CDR3 has 14 amino acids.

The chain is built from TRBV19 and TRBJ1-1; the match to TRBD1 covers 7 bases. The CDR3 runs 14 residues. V gave up 5 bases and J gave up 3 bases; unmatched junction bases: 6. Germline CDR1 is LNHDA and CDR2 is SQIVND (reference sequence). DNA for the CDR3: TGTGCCAGTAGTGCGACAGGGTACGACACTGAAGCTTTCTTT. Its translation: CASSATGYDTEAFF.

The chain combines TRBV4-3 with TRBJ2-6, with D uncertain. Between the trimmed V and J ends, which lost 3 bases and 3 bases, there was a span of 6 bases. The CDR3 loop spans 14 amino acids. Germline V gene lookup returns CDR1 LGHNA and CDR2 YSLEER. The CDR3 DNA follows: TGCGCCAGCAGCCAGGTTAATGGGGCCAACGTCCTGACTTTC. It yields the protein CASSQVNGANVLTF.

Only a few counts were recorded for this clonotype. The rearrangement uses TRBV2 and TRBJ2-3; 9 bases are a match to TRBD2. The CDR3 spans 16 residues. Per the germline V gene, CDR1 is SNHLY and CDR2 is FYNNEI. V shed 5 bases, J shed 5 bases, and the junction held 11 bases outside the gene matches. CDR3 protein: CASSPLQRGVGDTQYF. The CDR3 bases are TGTGCCAGCAGTCCCCTCCAGCGGGGGGTTGGAGATACGCAGTATTTT.

The J gene is TRBJ2-4, the V gene TRBV19; TRBD1 is a possible D gene (6 bases). Trimming took off 6 bases at V and 0 bases at J, with 12 bases between the two ends. Germline V gives CDR1 LNHDA, CDR2 SQIVND (reference sequence). The CDR3 totals 15 residues. The CDR3 sequence: CASRLDSLAKNIQYF. The CDR3 region has the DNA TGTGCCAGTAGATTGGACAGTCTAGCCAAAAACATTCAGTACTTC. The full variable domain, rest sourced from reference TRBV19 and TRBJ2-4, is DGGITQSPKYLFRKEGQNVTLSCEQNLNHDAMYWYRQDPGQGLRLIYYSQIVNDFQKGDIAEGYSVSREKKESFPLTVTSAQKNPTAFYLCASRLDSLAKNIQYFGAGTRLSVL.

The rearrangement uses TRBV6-5 and TRBJ1-3; the D is unclear. The CDR3 has 14 residues. Germline CDR1 is MNHEY and CDR2 is SVGAGI. V was clipped by 2 bases and J by 8 bases, with 13 bases between them. This CDR3 reads CASSYSRSAHTIYF. DNA of the CDR3: TGTGCCAGCAGTTACAGCAGGTCGGCCCACACCATATATTTT.

There are many counts of this clonotype. V gene TRBV7-8 combines with J gene TRBJ2-2; D call uncertain. Trimming took off 11 bases at V and 2 bases at J, with 3 bases between the two ends. Germline CDR1 is SGHVS and CDR2 is FQNEAQ. CDR3 length: 10 residues. The CDR3 nucleotides are TGTGCCGTAAACACCGGGGAGCTGTTTTTT. Its protein product is CAVNTGELFF.

This clonotype was detected ten times or more. This rearrangement joins TRBV7-8 to TRBJ1-1, with 8 bases that match TRBD1. The CDR3 runs to 16 residues. Germline trimming cut 1 base from V and 3 bases from J; bases unmatched to any gene: 7. CDR1 and CDR2 from the germline V gene are SGHVS and FQNEAQ. Written as DNA, the CDR3 is TGTGCCAGCAGCTTAGGGACAGGGCGTCGGTACACTGAAGCTTTCTTT. This codes for CASSLGTGRRYTEAFF.

This chain uses TRBV6-2 or TRBV6-3 with TRBJ1-6, with D unresolved. Trimming left V 4 bases short and J 9 bases short, with 10 bases between. Germline CDR1 MNHEY, CDR2 SVGEGT. The CDR3 is 13 amino acids. The DNA of the CDR3 is TGTGCCAGCAGTTTCTCCGCAAGTTCACCCCTCCACTTT. Amino acids: CASSFSASSPLHF.

Turning to this clonotype: A clone one base away is much larger, so this may be a read error. The V and J genes are TRBV4-1 and TRBJ1-1; possibly TRBD1 for D (5 bases). The CDR3 is 14 residues long. Germline lookup yields CDR1 MGHRA and CDR2 YSYEKL. The DNA for the CDR3 is TGCACCAGCAGCCAGGGACCTGCCCTTTCTGAAGCTTTCTTT. It is translated as CTSSQGPALSEAFF.

A note on this clonotype: A much larger clone differs by one base, so this may be a read error. This rearrangement joins TRBV7-6 to TRBJ1-1, with D possibly being TRBD1 (6 bases). V was clipped by 7 bases and J by 2 bases, with 17 bases between them. The CDR3 spans 15 residues. Germline-derived CDR1 and CDR2 are SGHVS and FNYEAQ. CDR3 loop: CASNHNDRFNTEAFF. DNA for the CDR3: TGTGCCAGCAACCATAATGACAGGTTTAACACTGAAGCTTTCTTT.

The chain joins TRBV7-6 to TRBJ2-2; D call uncertain. The CDR3 runs to 16 residues. Germline CDR1 is SGHVS and CDR2 is FNYEAQ. V was clipped by 4 bases and J by 5 bases, with 17 bases between them. CDR3 sequence (DNA): TGTGCCAGCAGCTCCGCAGGAGACCTGAGGACCGGGGAGCTGTTTTTT. This gives the protein CASSSAGDLRTGELFF.

This clonotype was found a few times. This chain uses TRBV7-9 with TRBJ1-5; 8 nucleotides line up with TRBD1. In germline, CDR1 is SEHNR, CDR2 FQNEAQ (reference sequence). V lost 4 bases, J lost 7 bases, and 6 bases stayed unmatched. The CDR3 extends over 14 amino acids. This CDR3 is CASSSPGGMQPQHF. CDR3 sequence (DNA): TGTGCCAGCAGCTCGCCAGGGGGCATGCAGCCCCAGCATTTT.

The genes are TRBV29-1 and TRBJ2-2; no definite D call. Trimming left V 0 bases short and J 6 bases short, with 8 bases between. In germline, CDR1 is SQVTM, CDR2 ANQGSEA. The CDR3 consists of 13 residues. CDR3 DNA sequence: TGCAGCGTTGAAGAACGCGGTGCCGGGGAGCTGTTTTTT. Translated: CSVEERGAGELFF.

This clonotype was seen ten or more times. The gene calls are TRBV7-2 and TRBJ2-1; the D is unclear. Trimming stripped 4 bases from V and 8 bases from J, with 9 bases between. This CDR3 region has 12 residues. Germline CDR1 is SGHTA and CDR2 is FQGNSA. This CDR3 reads CASSSPGDEQFF. Here the CDR3 DNA reads TGTGCCAGCAGCTCACCCGGAGATGAGCAGTTCTTC.

The rearrangement uses TRBV5-1 and TRBJ2-1; D remains unclear. This CDR3 has 16 amino acids. The germline V gene has CDR1 SGHRS and CDR2 YFSETQ. The V and J ends lost 4 bases and 1 base respectively, with 15 bases between them. In nucleotides, the CDR3 is TGCGCCAGCAGCCCCAATGGCGTCCAGTCCTACAATGAGCAGTTCTTC. Translation gives CASSPNGVQSYNEQFF.

This clonotype was seen repeatedly, ten times or more. V and J are TRBV28 and TRBJ2-1, with 10 bases matching TRBD2. This CDR3 is 14 amino acids long. The germline gives CDR1 MDHEN, CDR2 SYDVKM. J gave up 9 bases and V 6 bases, and 8 bases lay outside the gene matches. The CDR3 reads CASSQRGGLGEQFF. The DNA for the CDR3 is TGTGCCAGCAGCCAGCGGGGGGGCCTGGGTGAGCAGTTCTTC.

This clonotype was observed a few times. The chain carries TRBV2 and TRBJ2-1; D is undetermined. This CDR3 region has 18 residues. The germline V and J ends were trimmed by 4 bases and 0 bases, with 19 bases remaining between them. Germline loops: CDR1 SNHLY, CDR2 FYNNEI. The CDR3 sequence: CASSGLIHRPSSYNEQFF. The CDR3 bases are TGTGCCAGCAGTGGGTTAATACATCGGCCCTCCTCCTACAATGAGCAGTTCTTC.